Below, 4 T cell receptor beta chains from the same sample are listed, as sequenced in a study of blood T cell repertoires in COVID-19 (dated by TCRdb to 2020 to 2021). To prepare the library, the immunoSEQ multiplex PCR assay was applied. In its TCRdb copy, this immuneACCESS table keeps in-frame sequences only and misses some clones. Where compared with another copy, unresolved V genes explain less than half of these, and the others have no known cause. Present in this sample are 230,000 or so clones, approximately 89% of which were seen just once. The ten largest account for 4% to 5% of the sample. Input material: peripheral blood. The receptors stem from a woman between 35 and 50 years old who had recovered from COVID-19.

The chain employs TRBV3-1 (or the pseudogene TRBV3-2) and TRBJ2-5, with TRBD1 matching 10 bases. This CDR3 region has 16 residues. Germline V gene data show CDR1 as LGHDT and CDR2 as YNNKEL (reference sequence). V shed 4 bases, J shed 5 bases, and the junction held 10 bases outside the gene matches. CDR3 in DNA: TGTGCCAGCAGCCCCCTTGGGACAGGGGCAGGTGAGACCCAGTACTTC. It is translated as CASSPLGTGAGETQYF.

This chain connects TRBV7-2 to TRBJ1-5; unclear D gene. Germline assignment: CDR1 SGHTA and CDR2 FQGNSA. The CDR3 totals 13 residues. The ends were cut back, 1 base at V and 7 bases at J, with 8 bases in the middle. The CDR3 protein is CASSLGKEQPQHF. In DNA, the CDR3 is TGTGCCAGCAGCTTAGGGAAGGAGCAGCCCCAGCATTTT.

The rearrangement joins TRBV10-1 to TRBJ1-2; D is undetermined. The CDR3 runs to 17 residues. Per germline, CDR1 WNHNN and CDR2 SYGVQD (reference sequence). V was clipped by 3 bases and J by 3 bases, with 20 bases between them. The CDR3 spells CASSDSPGFPKDYGYTF. CDR3 sequence (DNA): TGCGCCAGCAGTGACTCCCCCGGGTTCCCAAAGGACTATGGCTACACCTTC.

V and J are TRBV24-1 and TRBJ2-1; 8 bases agree with TRBD2. J was trimmed by 7 bases and V by 5 bases; bases with no gene match: 9. Germline V gives CDR1 KGHDR, CDR2 SFDVKD. CDR3 size: 15 residues. The CDR3 protein is CATSGESGSDNEQFF. The DNA for the CDR3 is TGTGCCACCAGTGGGGAAAGCGGGAGCGATAATGAGCAGTTCTTC.